The sequence of this T cell receptor (beta chain) was determined in a study of T-cell reconstitution after alpha-beta-depleted transplantation in children. The CDR3 spans 13 residues. V lost 4 bases to trimming and J lost 9 bases, with 13 bases between them. Germline CDR1 and CDR2: SEHNR and FQNEAQ (reference sequence). There are a few counts of this clonotype. The authors prepared the TCRbeta library with unique molecular identifiers. Using its own MiXCR run on the PCR reads, TCRdb lists one record per CDR3 protein. Counted here are approximately 390,000 distinct CDR3 sequences, around 9.9% occurring once; the ten biggest clones make up roughly 6%.

This TCR was recovered from a human donor who donated a stem cell graft to a child with acute myeloid leukemia. The rearrangement links TRBV7-9 to TRBJ2-1; D perhaps matches TRBD2 (6 bases). Material: PBMCs from the stem cell graft donor, obtained from the stem cell graft. CDR3 amino acids: CASSSAGRGEQFF. CDR3 sequence (DNA): TGTGCCAGCAGCTCAGCTGGGCGGGGTGAGCAGTTCTTC.